This TCR beta chain was sequenced for a study of T cell repertoires in cytomegalovirus infection. Study as a whole: CMV epitopes used comprised recently identified HLA-C-restricted ones and well-studied HLA-B-restricted ones. Study results and caveats: HLA-C-restricted CMV clonotypes gave the most frequent clonotype in two of eight donors. Totalled public TCR beta family frequency picked out people who carried CMV plus the relevant HLA.

Trimming removed 1 base from V and 0 bases from J, with 5 bases in between. The CDR3 is 14 residues long. Germline V gene data show CDR1 as SGHVS and CDR2 as FQNEAQ. This clonotype showed up many times. Its specificity is unknown. TCRdb itself ran the reads through MiXCR, one entry per CDR3 protein. The repertoire holds approximately 730,000 distinct CDR3 sequences, 25% to 30% seen once, with about an eighth in the top ten. The starting material was cultured CD8+ T cells from PBMCs, obtained from culture after CMV antigen stimulation. This clonotype was sampled from a human donor in good health (CMV status not recorded). Some clones in this sample may be carry-over from other donors' samples. The rearrangement links TRBV7-8 to TRBJ2-3; D gene uncertain. CDR3 coding DNA: TGTGCCAGCAGCTTAGGTATGAGCACAGATACGCAGTATTTT. Translation gives CASSLGMSTDTQYF.